Below, one TCR beta chain is given with its context. The sample holds a few counts of this clonotype. Its antigen target is currently unknown. Base qualities are missing; no much larger clone stands one base away. Libraries came from 5' RACE. For sequencing, a NextSeq 500 was employed. To correct for sequencing error and PCR bias, the TCR library protocol tagged individual cDNA molecules with unique molecular identifiers. TCR alpha and beta chains were both sequenced, and the abundances of alpha and beta sequences in each sample were closely correlated with each other. The paper's processing steps were these. Decombinator V4 was used to annotate TCR sequences for V gene, J gene and CDR3. TCRs were defined as expanded if a significant change between any two time points was detected under a Poisson model with p below 0.0001. TCR abundances were normalised to the total number of TCRs sequenced per sample and expressed as counts per million. MAIT TCRs were defined by TRAV1-2 paired with TRAJ12, TRAJ20 or TRAJ33, and iNKT TCRs by TRAV10 paired with TRAJ18. VDJdb, accessed 1 November 2021, was searched for CMV, EBV and SARS-CoV-2 annotated TCRs, with TCRs annotated for multiple antigens excluded. Using fastp trimming at Q25 and MiXCR clonotype assembly, TCRdb reanalyzed the public sequencing data and kept in-frame beta chains. CDR3 protein sequences are deduplicated, and each keeps its most common genes and DNA. Clone size and V and J calls follow TCRdb, not the original study. Recorded for this sample are tens of thousands of distinct CDR3 sequences; more than 13% of them occurred a single time. Under 4% of the sample is in the top ten clones.

These data originate in a study of early T cells in non-severe SARS-CoV-2 infection (TCRdb year 2021). With regard to the full study: Because TCR sequencing was done on bulk RNA from unsorted whole blood, the alpha and beta chains could not be paired. Results and caveats for the whole study, not just this receptor: VDJdb matching was skewed toward anti-spike CD8 responses and likely underestimated virus-specific expansions by missing private and CD4 specificities.

Taken from the germline V gene, the CDR1 and CDR2 loops are SGHDT and YYEEEE. V loses 4 bases, J loses 3 bases, and the germline ends lie 19 bases apart. The CDR3 holds 16 amino acids from the cysteine to the phenylalanine. Only the CDR3 DNA stays, 48 bases, in frame from base 1. Set within a cohort of healthcare workers in London, UK, this nested case-control study involved weekly PCR testing of nasopharyngeal swabs along with blood sampling. Healthcare workers were enrolled in the week of the UK lockdown, from 23 to 31 March 2020, and were followed every week for up to about 16 weeks. Here the chain combines TRBV5-6 and TRBJ2-5, with no reliable assignment of the D segment. The specimen was whole blood. The clonotype comes from an adult who was a healthcare worker with PCR-confirmed SARS-CoV-2 infection or an uninfected control (not recorded which). The CDR3: CASSSRKAHAEETQYF. The base sequence is TGTGCCAGCAGCAGCCGGAAGGCTCACGCAGAAGAGACCCAGTACTTC.